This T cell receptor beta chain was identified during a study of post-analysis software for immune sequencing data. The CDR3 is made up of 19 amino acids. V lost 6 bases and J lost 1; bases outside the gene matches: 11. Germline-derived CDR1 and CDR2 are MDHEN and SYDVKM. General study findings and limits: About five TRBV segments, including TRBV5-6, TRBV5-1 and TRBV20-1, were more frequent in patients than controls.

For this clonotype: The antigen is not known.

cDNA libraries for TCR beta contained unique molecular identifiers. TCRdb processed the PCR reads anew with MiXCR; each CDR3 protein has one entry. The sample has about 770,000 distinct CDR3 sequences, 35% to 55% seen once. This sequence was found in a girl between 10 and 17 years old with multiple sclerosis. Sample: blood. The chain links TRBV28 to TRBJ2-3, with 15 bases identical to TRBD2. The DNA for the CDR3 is TGTGCCAGCAGCCACAACCCGGGACTAGCGGGAGGCCGCACAGATACGCAGTATTTT. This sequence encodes CASSHNPGLAGGRTDTQYF. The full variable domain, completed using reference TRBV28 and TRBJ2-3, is DVKVTQSSRYLVKRTGEKVFLECVQDMDHENMFWYRQDPGLGLRLIYFSYDVKMKEKGDIPEGYSVSREKKERFSLILESASTNQTSMYLCASSHNPGLAGGRTDTQYFGPGTRLTVL.